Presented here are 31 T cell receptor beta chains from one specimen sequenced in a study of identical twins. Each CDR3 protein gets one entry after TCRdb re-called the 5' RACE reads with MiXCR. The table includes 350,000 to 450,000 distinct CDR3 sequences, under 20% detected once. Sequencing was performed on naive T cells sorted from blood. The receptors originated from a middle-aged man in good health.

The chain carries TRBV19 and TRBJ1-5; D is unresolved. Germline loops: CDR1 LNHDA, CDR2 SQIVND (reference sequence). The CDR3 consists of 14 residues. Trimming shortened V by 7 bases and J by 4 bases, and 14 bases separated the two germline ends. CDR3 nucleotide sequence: TGTGCCAGTACCGAGGTTAGTAAGAATCAGCCCCAGCATTTT. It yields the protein CASTEVSKNQPQHF.

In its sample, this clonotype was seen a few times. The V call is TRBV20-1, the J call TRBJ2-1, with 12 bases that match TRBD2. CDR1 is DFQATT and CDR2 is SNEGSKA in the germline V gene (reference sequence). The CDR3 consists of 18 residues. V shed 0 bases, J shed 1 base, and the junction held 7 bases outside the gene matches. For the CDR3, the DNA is TGCAGTGCTAGAGATCGCTCCGGGACTAGCGGGTCCTACAATGAGCAGTTCTTC. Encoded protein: CSARDRSGTSGSYNEQFF.

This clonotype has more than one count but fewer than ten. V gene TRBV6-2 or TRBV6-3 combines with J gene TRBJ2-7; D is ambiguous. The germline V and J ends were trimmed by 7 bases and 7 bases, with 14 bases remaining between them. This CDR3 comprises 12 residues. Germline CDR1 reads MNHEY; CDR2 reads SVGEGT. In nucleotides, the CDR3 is TGTGCCAGCAAGAACCTCGGTAGGGAGCAGTACTTC. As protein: CASKNLGREQYF.

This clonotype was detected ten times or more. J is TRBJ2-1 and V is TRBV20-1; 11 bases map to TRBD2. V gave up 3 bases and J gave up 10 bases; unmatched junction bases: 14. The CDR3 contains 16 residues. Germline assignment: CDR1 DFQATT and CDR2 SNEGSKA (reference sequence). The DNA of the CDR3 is TGCAGTGCTAGCACCTCCGGGACTAGCGGCCTTTGGGAGCAGTTCTTC. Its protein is CSASTSGTSGLWEQFF.

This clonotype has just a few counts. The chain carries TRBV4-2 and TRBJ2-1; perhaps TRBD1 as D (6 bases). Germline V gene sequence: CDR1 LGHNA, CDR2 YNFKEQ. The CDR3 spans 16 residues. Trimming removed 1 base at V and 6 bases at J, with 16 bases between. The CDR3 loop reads CASSQVSRGIVNEQFF. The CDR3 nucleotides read TGTGCCAGCAGCCAAGTCTCCAGGGGAATAGTCAATGAGCAGTTCTTC.

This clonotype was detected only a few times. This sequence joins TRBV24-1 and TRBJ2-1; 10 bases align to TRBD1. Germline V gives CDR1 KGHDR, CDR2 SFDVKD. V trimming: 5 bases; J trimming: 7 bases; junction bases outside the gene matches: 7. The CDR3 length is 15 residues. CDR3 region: CATSVAGQGLNEQFF. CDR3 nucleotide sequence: TGTGCCACCAGTGTGGCGGGACAGGGGTTGAATGAGCAGTTCTTC.

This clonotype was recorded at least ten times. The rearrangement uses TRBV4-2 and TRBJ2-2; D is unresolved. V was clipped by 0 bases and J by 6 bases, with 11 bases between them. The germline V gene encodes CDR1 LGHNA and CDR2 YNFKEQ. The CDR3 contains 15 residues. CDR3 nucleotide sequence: TGTGCCAGCAGCCAAGAGTCGAGTGGGTCCGGGGAGCTGTTTTTT. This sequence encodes CASSQESSGSGELFF.

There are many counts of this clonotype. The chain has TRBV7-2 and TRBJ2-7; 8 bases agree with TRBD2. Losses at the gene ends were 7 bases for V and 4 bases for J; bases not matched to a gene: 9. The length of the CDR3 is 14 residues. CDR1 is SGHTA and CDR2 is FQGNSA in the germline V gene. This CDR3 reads CASTYSGGSYEQYF. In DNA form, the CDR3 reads TGTGCCAGCACCTACAGCGGGGGTAGTTACGAGCAGTACTTC.

CDR3 in amino acids: CASSLVGSGAGIGNEQFF. CDR3 DNA: TGTGCCAGCAGCTTAGTCGGTAGCGGGGCCGGAATCGGCAATGAGCAGTTCTTC. This chain joins TRBV13 and TRBJ2-1; TRBD2 matches 8 bases. Germline V gene sequence: CDR1 PRHDT, CDR2 FYEKMQ (reference sequence). The CDR3 has 18 residues. After removal of 1 base from V and 6 bases from J, the junction contained 14 bases not matched to a gene.

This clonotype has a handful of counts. CDR3 nucleotide sequence: TGTGCCAGCACCCCACGGCTAGGATCCGATGAGCAGTTCTTC. The encoded protein is CASTPRLGSDEQFF. The V gene is TRBV6-1, the J gene TRBJ2-1; no reliable D call. V lost 7 bases to trimming and J lost 8 bases, with 18 bases between them. Germline V gives CDR1 MNHNS, CDR2 SASEGT. The CDR3 is 14 amino acids.

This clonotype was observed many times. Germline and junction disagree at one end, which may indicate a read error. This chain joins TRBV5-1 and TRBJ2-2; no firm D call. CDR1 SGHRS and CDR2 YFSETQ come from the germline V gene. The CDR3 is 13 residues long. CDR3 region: CASSLGNTGELFF. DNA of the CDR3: TGTGCCAGCAGTTTAGGGAACACCGGGGAGCTGTTTTTT.

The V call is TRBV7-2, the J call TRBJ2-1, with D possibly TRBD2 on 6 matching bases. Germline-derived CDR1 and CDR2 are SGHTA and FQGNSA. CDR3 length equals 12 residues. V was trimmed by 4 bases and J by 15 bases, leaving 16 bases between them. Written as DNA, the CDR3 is TGTGCCAGCAGCTACAGGACTATGGGGGGGTTCTTC. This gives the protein CASSYRTMGGFF.

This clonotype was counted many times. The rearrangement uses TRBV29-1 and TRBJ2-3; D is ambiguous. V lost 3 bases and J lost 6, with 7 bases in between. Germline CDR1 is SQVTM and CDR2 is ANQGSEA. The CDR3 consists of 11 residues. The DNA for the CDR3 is TGCAGCGTTGATTATTCTGATACGCAGTATTTT. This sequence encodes CSVDYSDTQYF.

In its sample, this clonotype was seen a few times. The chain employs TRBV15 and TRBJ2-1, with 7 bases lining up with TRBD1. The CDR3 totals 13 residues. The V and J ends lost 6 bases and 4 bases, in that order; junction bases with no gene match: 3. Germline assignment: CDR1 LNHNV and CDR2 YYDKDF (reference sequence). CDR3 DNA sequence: TGTGCCACCAGTCGACAGGGATACAATGAGCAGTTCTTC. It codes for CATSRQGYNEQFF.

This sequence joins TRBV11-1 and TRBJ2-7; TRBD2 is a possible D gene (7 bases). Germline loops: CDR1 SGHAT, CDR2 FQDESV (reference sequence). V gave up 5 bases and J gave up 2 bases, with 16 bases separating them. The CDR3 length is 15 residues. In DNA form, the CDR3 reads TGTGCCAGCAGCCTGATCCGGGGGGCGACCTACGAGCAGTACTTC. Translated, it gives CASSLIRGATYEQYF.

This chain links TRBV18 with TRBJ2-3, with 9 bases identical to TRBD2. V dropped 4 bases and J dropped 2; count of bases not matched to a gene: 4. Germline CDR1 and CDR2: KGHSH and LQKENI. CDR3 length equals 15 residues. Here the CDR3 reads CASSLAGVNTDTQYF. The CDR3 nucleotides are TGTGCCAGCTCACTAGCGGGGGTCAACACAGATACGCAGTATTTT.

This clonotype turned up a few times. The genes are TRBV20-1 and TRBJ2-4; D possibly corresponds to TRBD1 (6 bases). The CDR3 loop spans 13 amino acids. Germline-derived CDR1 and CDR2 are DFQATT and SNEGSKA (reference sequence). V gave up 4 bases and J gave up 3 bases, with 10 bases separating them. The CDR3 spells CSAKDSNKNIQYF. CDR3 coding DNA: TGCAGTGCTAAGGACAGTAACAAAAACATTCAGTACTTC.

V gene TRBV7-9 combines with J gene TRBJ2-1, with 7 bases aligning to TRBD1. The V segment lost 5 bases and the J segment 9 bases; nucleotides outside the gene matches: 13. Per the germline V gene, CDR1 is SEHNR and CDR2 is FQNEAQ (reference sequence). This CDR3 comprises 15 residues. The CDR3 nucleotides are TGTGCCAGCAGCAGACCGGGACAGACGGCTGGTGAGCAGTTCTTC. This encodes CASSRPGQTAGEQFF.

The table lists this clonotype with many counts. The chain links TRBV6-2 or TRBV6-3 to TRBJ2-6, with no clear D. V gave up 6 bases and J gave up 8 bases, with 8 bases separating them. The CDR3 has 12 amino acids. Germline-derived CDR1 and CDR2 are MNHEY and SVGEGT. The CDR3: CASSPAPNVLTF. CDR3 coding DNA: TGTGCCAGCAGCCCGGCTCCCAACGTCCTGACTTTC.

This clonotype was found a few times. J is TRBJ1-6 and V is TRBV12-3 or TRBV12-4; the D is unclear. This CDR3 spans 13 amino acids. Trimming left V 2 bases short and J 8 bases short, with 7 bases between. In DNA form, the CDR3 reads TGTGCCAGCAGTTTATTGACGGATTCACCCCTCCACTTT. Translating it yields CASSLLTDSPLHF.

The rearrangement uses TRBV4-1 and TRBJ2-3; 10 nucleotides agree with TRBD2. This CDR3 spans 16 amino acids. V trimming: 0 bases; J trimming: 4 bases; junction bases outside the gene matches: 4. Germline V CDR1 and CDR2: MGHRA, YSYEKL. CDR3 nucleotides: TGCGCCAGCAGCCAAGAGGCTAGCGGGGGTTCAGATACGCAGTATTTT. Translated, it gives CASSQEASGGSDTQYF.

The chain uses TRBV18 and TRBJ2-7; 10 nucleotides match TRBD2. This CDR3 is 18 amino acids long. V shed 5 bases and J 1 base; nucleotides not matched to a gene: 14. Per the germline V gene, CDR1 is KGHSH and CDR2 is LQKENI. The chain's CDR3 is CASSSYRASGRTSYEQYF. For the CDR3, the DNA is TGTGCCAGCTCATCCTACCGGGCTAGCGGGAGAACATCCTACGAGCAGTACTTC.

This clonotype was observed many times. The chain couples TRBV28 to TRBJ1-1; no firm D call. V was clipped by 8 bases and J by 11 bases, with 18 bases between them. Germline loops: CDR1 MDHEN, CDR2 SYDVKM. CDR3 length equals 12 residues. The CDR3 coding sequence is TGTGCCAGCTCTCGGACCTCATCGGGGGCTTTCTTT. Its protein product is CASSRTSSGAFF.

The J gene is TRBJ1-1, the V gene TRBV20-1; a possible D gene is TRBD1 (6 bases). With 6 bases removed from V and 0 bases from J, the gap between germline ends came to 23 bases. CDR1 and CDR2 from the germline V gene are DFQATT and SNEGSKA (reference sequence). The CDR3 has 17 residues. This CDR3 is CSARATGGVPMNTEAFF. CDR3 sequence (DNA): TGCAGTGCCAGGGCGACTGGGGGCGTCCCTATGAACACTGAAGCTTTCTTT.

The CDR3 loop is CASSQVGTNSYEQYF. The CDR3 DNA follows: TGTGCCAGCAGCCAAGTTGGGACTAACTCCTACGAGCAGTACTTC. The gene calls are TRBV4-2 and TRBJ2-7; 7 bases fit TRBD2. Germline values: CDR1 LGHNA, CDR2 YNFKEQ. V shed 1 base and J 0 bases; nucleotides not matched to a gene: 3. The CDR3 consists of 15 residues.

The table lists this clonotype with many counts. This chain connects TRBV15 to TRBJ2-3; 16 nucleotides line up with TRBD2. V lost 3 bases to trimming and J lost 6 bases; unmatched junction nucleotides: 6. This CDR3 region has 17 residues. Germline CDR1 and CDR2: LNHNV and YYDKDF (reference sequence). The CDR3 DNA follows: TGTGCCACCAGCAGGCGGGGACTAGCGGGAGGGAGGGATACGCAGTATTTT. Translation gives CATSRRGLAGGRDTQYF.

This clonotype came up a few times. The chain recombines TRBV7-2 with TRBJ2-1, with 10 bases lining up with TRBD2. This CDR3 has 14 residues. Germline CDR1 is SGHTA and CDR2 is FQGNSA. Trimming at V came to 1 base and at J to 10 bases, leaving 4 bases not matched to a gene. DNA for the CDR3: TGTGCCAGCAGCTTAGTAGCGGGAGGCGGGGAGCAGTTCTTC. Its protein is CASSLVAGGGEQFF.

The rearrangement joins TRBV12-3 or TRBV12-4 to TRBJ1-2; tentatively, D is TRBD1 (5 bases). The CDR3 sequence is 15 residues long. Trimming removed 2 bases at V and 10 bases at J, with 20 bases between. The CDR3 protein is CASSLMNLRQLPYTF. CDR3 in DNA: TGTGCCAGCAGTTTAATGAATTTGAGACAGCTCCCCTACACCTTC.

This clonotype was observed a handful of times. The CDR3 DNA is TGTGCCACCAGGAAGACTAGCGGGAGTTTCAGTGAGCAGTTCTTC. Its translation is CATRKTSGSFSEQFF. The V call is TRBV15, the J call TRBJ2-1; the match to TRBD2 covers 12 bases. The CDR3 is 15 amino acids. CDR1 LNHNV and CDR2 YYDKDF come from the germline V gene (reference sequence). Unmatched junction bases numbered 9, after V lost 6 bases and J lost 9 bases.

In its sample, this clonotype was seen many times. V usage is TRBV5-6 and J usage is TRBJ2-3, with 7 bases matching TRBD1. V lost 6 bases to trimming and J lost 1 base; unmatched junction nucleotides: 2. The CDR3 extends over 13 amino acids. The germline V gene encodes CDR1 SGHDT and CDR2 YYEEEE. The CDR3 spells CASNQGGTDTQYF. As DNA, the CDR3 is TGTGCCAGCAACCAGGGGGGCACAGATACGCAGTATTTT.

The CDR3 coding sequence is TGCAGCGTCCAGGACGTTGGTGAGCAGTTCTTC. Amino acid sequence: CSVQDVGEQFF. The chain uses TRBV29-1 and TRBJ2-1; D uncertain. Germline lookup yields CDR1 SQVTM and CDR2 ANQGSEA. This CDR3 has 11 residues. V gave up 6 bases and J gave up 9 bases, with 12 bases separating them.